The 29 T cell receptor beta chains reported below all come from one sample, sequenced in a study of blood T cell repertoires in COVID-19. Only in-frame clones appear in the TCRdb table, and some are missing; sequencing was by immunoSEQ multiplex PCR. The sample consists of some 170,000 clones, around 83% of them appearing once. What was sequenced was peripheral blood. These TCRs come from a woman in her sixties or seventies with acute or convalescent COVID-19.

The chain employs TRBV19 and TRBJ2-1, with 8 bases identical to TRBD2. The CDR3 extends over 15 amino acids. The V segment lost 5 bases and the J segment 5 bases; nucleotides outside the gene matches: 8. CDR1 and CDR2 (germline): LNHDA, SQIVND (reference sequence). CDR3 nucleotide sequence: TGTGCCAGTAGTCTTACGGGAGGGCCCCACAATGAGCAGTTCTTC. Translation gives CASSLTGGPHNEQFF.

V usage is TRBV6-2 or TRBV6-3 and J usage is TRBJ1-2; perhaps TRBD1 as D (5 bases). The CDR3 contains 16 residues. The V gene's germline CDR1 is MNHEY and CDR2 SVGEGT. The V end was cut by 6 bases, the J end by 2 bases, with 19 bases between. CDR3 nucleotide sequence: TGTGCCAGCAGCAAGCTTTCTGCAGGGATAAACTATGGCTACACCTTC. Its protein is CASSKLSAGINYGYTF.

This chain joins TRBV5-5 and TRBJ2-3; TRBD2 aligns across 10 bases. There are 19 residues in the CDR3. J lost 0 bases, V lost 4 bases, and 14 bases had no gene match. The germline CDR1 and CDR2 sequences are SGHKS and YYEKEE (reference sequence). CDR3 sequence reads: CASSPIIAGGHLSTDTQYF. DNA of the CDR3: TGTGCCAGCAGCCCCATTATAGCGGGAGGACACCTTAGCACAGATACGCAGTATTTT.

This chain connects TRBV30 to TRBJ2-7, with TRBD1 matching 11 bases. Germline V CDR1 and CDR2: GTSNPN, SVGIG (reference sequence). The V gene end was trimmed by 5 bases and the J gene end by 11 bases; junction bases not matched to a gene: 5. This CDR3 contains 11 residues. CDR3 amino acids: CAWGTGGKEYF. CDR3 DNA: TGTGCCTGGGGGACAGGGGGTAAGGAGTACTTC.

This sequence joins TRBV6-5 and TRBJ1-2; TRBD1 matches at 10 bases. The V gene end was trimmed by 0 bases and the J gene end by 4 bases; junction bases not matched to a gene: 5. The CDR3 is 16 amino acids. Looked up from germline, CDR1 is MNHEY and CDR2 is SVGAGI. CDR3 residues: CASSYSTGGAGYGYTF. CDR3 DNA: TGTGCCAGCAGTTACTCGACAGGGGGCGCCGGCTATGGCTACACCTTC.

The rearrangement joins TRBV3-1 (or the pseudogene TRBV3-2) to TRBJ1-4; D unclear. V was trimmed by 3 bases and J by 10 bases, leaving 12 bases between them. Germline V gene sequence: CDR1 LGHDT, CDR2 YNNKEL (reference sequence). This CDR3 comprises 13 residues. The CDR3, as DNA: TGTGCCAGCAGCCAGTACGGGGATGCAAAACTGTTTTTT. It encodes CASSQYGDAKLFF.

A remark on this clone: This specimen includes other DNA sequences encoding the same CDR3. The V gene is TRBV19, the J gene TRBJ1-6, with 7 bases matching TRBD1. The germline gives CDR1 LNHDA, CDR2 SQIVND (reference sequence). CDR3 length: 12 residues. The V and J ends lost 5 bases and 10 bases, in that order; junction bases with no gene match: 2. The CDR3 reads CASSHRGSPLHF. The CDR3 DNA reads TGTGCCAGTAGTCACAGGGGATCACCCCTCCACTTT.

This sequence joins TRBV5-1 and TRBJ2-1; TRBD2 agrees at 10 bases. Germline V gives CDR1 SGHRS, CDR2 YFSETQ. Losses at the gene ends were 0 bases for V and 0 bases for J; bases not matched to a gene: 9. The CDR3 length is 19 residues. The CDR3 reads CASSLGLAGLLSSYNEQFF. The CDR3 DNA follows: TGCGCCAGCAGCTTGGGACTAGCGGGCCTCTTAAGCTCCTACAATGAGCAGTTCTTC.

The chain has TRBV5-1 and TRBJ2-1, with TRBD2 matching 11 bases. This CDR3 comprises 17 residues. CDR1 SGHRS and CDR2 YFSETQ come from the germline V gene. With V trimmed by 7 bases and J by 7 bases, 16 bases remained unmatched. The CDR3 spells CASGRQMGLAVGNEQFF. CDR3 sequence (DNA): TGCGCCAGCGGCCGACAGATGGGACTAGCGGTGGGAAATGAGCAGTTCTTC.

This chain links TRBV2 with TRBJ2-1; 12 positions match TRBD2. CDR1 SNHLY and CDR2 FYNNEI come from the germline V gene. V was pared by 6 bases and J by 3 bases, with 6 bases of the junction left unmatched. CDR3 length equals 16 residues. This chain's CDR3 is CASRLAGGSFYNEQFF. The DNA of the CDR3 is TGTGCCAGCAGACTAGCGGGAGGCTCCTTCTACAATGAGCAGTTCTTC.

The chain has TRBV5-1 and TRBJ2-1; 7 nucleotides match TRBD2. The CDR3 spans 18 residues. Looked up from germline, CDR1 is SGHRS and CDR2 is YFSETQ. The V segment lost 0 bases and the J segment 0 bases; nucleotides outside the gene matches: 9. DNA for the CDR3: TGCGCCAGCAGCTTGGGGGTGGCGGGAGCGGGCTCCTACAATGAGCAGTTCTTC. Translation: CASSLGVAGAGSYNEQFF.

This sequence joins TRBV6-5 and TRBJ1-3; D ambiguous. The V and J ends lost 10 bases and 0 bases respectively, with 4 bases between them. This CDR3 is 11 amino acids long. Germline V gives CDR1 MNHEY, CDR2 SVGAGI. CDR3 nucleotide sequence: TGTGCCATGCGCTCTGGAAACACCATATATTTT. Translation: CAMRSGNTIYF.

This clone has just a few counts. CDR3 sequence: CASSFRAGRTEAFF. CDR3 DNA sequence: TGTGCCAGCAGTTTCCGGGCAGGGAGGACTGAAGCTTTCTTT. This chain joins TRBV28 and TRBJ1-1; possibly TRBD1 for D (5 bases). CDR1 and CDR2 (germline): MDHEN, SYDVKM. CDR3 size: 14 residues. The V gene lost 3 bases and the J gene lost 5 bases, with 13 bases spanning the gap.

The rearrangement joins TRBV2 to TRBJ2-3, with a possible D match to TRBD1 (5 bases). V was pared by 7 bases and J by 4 bases, with 15 bases between. This CDR3 spans 14 amino acids. The germline V gene encodes CDR1 SNHLY and CDR2 FYNNEI. The chain's CDR3 is CASIRTSGSDTQYF. CDR3 nucleotide sequence: TGTGCCAGCATCAGAACCTCAGGGTCAGATACGCAGTATTTT.

The chain has TRBV7-2 and TRBJ2-1; D is perhaps TRBD2 (5 bases). Trimming left V 3 bases short and J 7 bases short, with 16 bases between. The germline gives CDR1 SGHTA, CDR2 FQGNSA. The CDR3 sequence is 15 residues long. CDR3 in amino acids: CASSFGSLSTNEQFF. The CDR3 coding sequence is TGTGCCAGCAGCTTTGGGAGTCTCTCGACAAATGAGCAGTTCTTC.

V is TRBV12-3 or TRBV12-4 and J is TRBJ2-1, with D possibly matching TRBD2 (6 bases). The CDR3 spans 12 residues. Trimming pared 5 bases from V and 7 bases from J, leaving 9 bases between. In DNA form, the CDR3 reads TGTGCCAGCAGTGGGGCGGGGAATGAGCAGTTCTTC. Translating gives CASSGAGNEQFF.

This clone was seen only once. V usage is TRBV2 and J usage is TRBJ1-2; 8 bases line up with TRBD1. Per the germline V gene, CDR1 is SNHLY and CDR2 is FYNNEI. This CDR3 has 15 amino acids. J gave up 4 bases and V 4 bases, and 8 bases lay outside the gene matches. CDR3 sequence: CASSGDRPKIYGYTF. The DNA for the CDR3 is TGTGCCAGCAGTGGGGACAGGCCCAAAATCTATGGCTACACCTTC.

The chain combines TRBV28 with TRBJ2-3; 7 positions agree with TRBD1. The CDR3 covers 14 residues. The V gene end was trimmed by 6 bases and the J gene end by 5 bases; junction bases not matched to a gene: 8. Germline-derived CDR1 and CDR2 are MDHEN and SYDVKM. The CDR3: CASSLTGPRDTQYF. CDR3 DNA: TGTGCCAGCAGCCTGACAGGGCCACGAGATACGCAGTATTTT.

The V call is TRBV7-8, the J call TRBJ2-5; 7 positions match TRBD1. The V and J ends lost 0 bases and 5 bases, in that order; junction bases with no gene match: 3. CDR3 length: 14 amino acids. Germline V gene lookup returns CDR1 SGHVS and CDR2 FQNEAQ. The CDR3 loop is CASSLAQGWETQYF. The CDR3 nucleotides are TGTGCCAGCAGCTTAGCACAGGGGTGGGAGACCCAGTACTTC. Based on the CDR3 plus reference TRBV7-8 and TRBJ2-5, the full variable domain is GAGVSQSPRYKVAKRGQDVALRCDPISGHVSLFWYQQALGQGPEFLTYFQNEAQLDKSGLPSDRFFAERPEGSVSTLKIQRTQQEDSAVYLCASSLAQGWETQYFGPGTRLLVL.

The rearrangement joins TRBV30 to TRBJ1-4, with TRBD1 identical over 8 bases. V gave up 5 bases and J gave up 3 bases; unmatched junction bases: 11. The CDR3 loop spans 16 amino acids. The germline gives CDR1 GTSNPN, CDR2 SVGIG (reference sequence). The DNA of the CDR3 is TGTGCCTGGGGACAGGGCCTTCCAGGAGCTAATGAAAAACTGTTTTTT. Translation: CAWGQGLPGANEKLFF.

This chain's CDR3 is CASSLVGRVNEQFF. CDR3 bases: TGTGCCAGCAGCTTAGTGGGCAGGGTCAATGAGCAGTTCTTC. The chain carries TRBV11-2 and TRBJ2-1; maybe TRBD1 (5 bases). The germline V and J ends were trimmed by 1 base and 6 bases, with 10 bases remaining between them. CDR3 size: 14 residues. Germline V lookup: CDR1 SGHAT, CDR2 FQNNGV.

This chain connects TRBV14 to TRBJ2-1, with TRBD1 identical over 8 bases. The CDR3 is made up of 17 amino acids. V shed 3 bases and J 2 bases; nucleotides not matched to a gene: 9. Germline V CDR1 and CDR2: SGHDN, FVKESK. DNA for the CDR3: TGTGCCAGCAGCCACCACGCCGGGACAGGCGCCTACAATGAGCAGTTCTTC. It yields the protein CASSHHAGTGAYNEQFF.

The chain is built from TRBV30 and TRBJ1-4, with 7 bases fitting TRBD1. The CDR3 extends over 16 amino acids. Germline trimming cut 2 bases from V and 5 bases from J; bases unmatched to any gene: 11. Germline loops: CDR1 GTSNPN, CDR2 SVGIG (reference sequence). This CDR3 reads CAWSRILRQGNEKLFF. The CDR3, as DNA: TGTGCCTGGAGTCGGATTCTGAGACAGGGAAATGAAAAACTGTTTTTT.

This chain connects TRBV7-9 to TRBJ2-1; 8 bases are shared with TRBD2. In germline, CDR1 is SEHNR, CDR2 FQNEAQ (reference sequence). The CDR3 consists of 14 residues. The trim removed 5 bases at V and 8 bases at J, leaving 8 bases unmatched. For the CDR3, the DNA is TGTGCCAGCAGCGCACTAGCGGTTAGTTATGAGCAGTTCTTC. Residues: CASSALAVSYEQFF.

The V gene is TRBV27, the J gene TRBJ2-3; weak D call: TRBD2 (5 bases). The CDR3 loop spans 15 amino acids. V was cut by 2 bases and J by 5 bases, with 14 bases left in between. The V gene's germline CDR1 is MNHEY and CDR2 SMNVEV (reference sequence). The CDR3 region is CASSLMGAGGDTQYF. CDR3 bases: TGTGCCAGCAGTTTAATGGGAGCCGGCGGAGATACGCAGTATTTT.

J is TRBJ2-3 and V is TRBV12-3 or TRBV12-4; weak D call: TRBD2 (5 bases). CDR3 length: 11 residues. The V end was cut by 6 bases, the J end by 10 bases, with 11 bases between. The CDR3 region is CASSDAGAQYF. The CDR3 DNA is TGTGCCAGCAGCGACGCGGGCGCGCAGTATTTT.

J is TRBJ1-2 and V is TRBV19, with D hard to call. The CDR3 totals 13 residues. From germline, CDR1 is LNHDA and CDR2 SQIVND (reference sequence). V lost 4 bases, J lost 4 bases, and 10 bases lay in between. The CDR3 DNA is TGTGCCAGTAGTAGCGGGAGGTCCTATGGCTACACCTTC. Amino acid sequence: CASSSGRSYGYTF.

V is TRBV19 and J is TRBJ1-5; TRBD1 agrees at 7 bases. J gave up 4 bases and V 7 bases, and 7 bases lay outside the gene matches. There are 14 residues in the CDR3. Germline-derived CDR1 and CDR2 are LNHDA and SQIVND (reference sequence). CDR3: CASTLQGMNQPQHF. Written as DNA, the CDR3 is TGTGCCAGTACCCTACAGGGGATGAATCAGCCCCAGCATTTT.

The chain couples TRBV5-1 to TRBJ1-5, with 9 nucleotides matching TRBD1. Germline V gene data show CDR1 as SGHRS and CDR2 as YFSETQ. This CDR3 is 16 amino acids long. The junction had 4 bases not matched to a gene; V was cut back by 0 bases and J by 3 bases. The CDR3 DNA is TGCGCCAGCAGCTTGGACGGGACAGGGAACAATCAGCCCCAGCATTTT. Its translation is CASSLDGTGNNQPQHF.